This entry lists 17 T cell receptor beta chains sequenced from one sample in a study of blood T cell repertoires in COVID-19. Measured with immunoSEQ multiplex PCR; TCRdb has only the in-frame clones, and not every one. The table includes 130,000 or so clones, around 81% detected once. The sequencing sample was made of peripheral blood. These receptors all come from an older woman with active or convalescent COVID-19.

The CDR3 sequence is CASSTGQDGYTF. The CDR3 bases are TGTGCCAGCAGTACCGGACAGGATGGCTACACCTTC. The chain joins TRBV28 to TRBJ1-2; 7 bases align to TRBD1. The CDR3 runs to 12 residues. Germline CDR1 reads MDHEN; CDR2 reads SYDVKM. Trimming took 5 bases from V and 6 from J; bases not matched to a gene: 3.

The J gene is TRBJ2-2, the V gene TRBV24-1; D is possibly TRBD2 (6 bases). The germline V gene has CDR1 KGHDR and CDR2 SFDVKD. The CDR3 totals 16 residues. Between the trimmed V and J ends, which lost 1 base and 7 bases, there was a span of 15 bases. The CDR3 DNA follows: TGTGCCACCAGTGATTTTGGGGGAGGATCAGACGGGGAGCTGTTTTTT. It translates to CATSDFGGGSDGELFF.

The chain couples TRBV29-1 to TRBJ1-1; 10 bases align to TRBD1. Germline V lookup: CDR1 SQVTM, CDR2 ANQGSEA. The CDR3 totals 14 residues. Germline trimming cut 6 bases from V and 5 bases from J; bases unmatched to any gene: 9. The CDR3 loop is CSVAKGTGETEAFF. CDR3 DNA sequence: TGCAGCGTCGCCAAGGGGACAGGGGAGACTGAAGCTTTCTTT.

This clone showed up just once. This chain uses TRBV7-2 with TRBJ1-1, with D possibly TRBD1 on 6 matching bases. The V end was cut by 5 bases, the J end by 1 base, with 14 bases between. CDR1 is SGHTA, CDR2 FQGNSA, per germline. The CDR3 runs to 15 residues. The CDR3 region is CASSPGRGRNTEAFF. The CDR3 bases are TGTGCCAGCAGCCCAGGCAGGGGTCGGAACACTGAAGCTTTCTTT. Complete variable domain (other parts from reference TRBV7-2 and TRBJ1-1): GAGVSQSPSNKVTEKGKDVELRCDPISGHTALYWYRQSLGQGLEFLIYFQGNSAPDKSGLPSDRFSAERTGGSVSTLTIQRTQQEDSAVYLCASSPGRGRNTEAFFGQGTRLTVV.

In the case of this clone: A read error may account for a junction end that differs from germline. The CDR3 nucleotides read TGTGCCAGCAGTTTAGTCCGCGGCCCCTACAATGAGCAGTTCTTC. Its translation: CASSLVRGPYNEQFF. The chain links TRBV7-2 to TRBJ2-1; D unclear. The CDR3 covers 15 residues. Germline V gene data show CDR1 as SGHTA and CDR2 as FQGNSA. Combining the CDR3 with reference TRBV7-2 and TRBJ2-1 gives the whole variable domain GAGVSQSPSNKVTEKGKDVELRCDPISGHTALYWYRQSLGQGLEFLIYFQGNSAPDKSGLPSDRFSAERTGGSVSTLTIQRTQQEDSAVYLCASSLVRGPYNEQFFGPGTRLTVL.

The chain links TRBV4-3 to TRBJ2-1; 7 positions agree with TRBD2. This CDR3 has 15 residues. The V gene's germline CDR1 is LGHNA and CDR2 YSLEER. V trimming: 3 bases; J trimming: 1 base; junction bases outside the gene matches: 3. CDR3 DNA sequence: TGCGCCAGCAGCCAGGGTAGCGGGTCCTACAATGAGCAGTTCTTC. This gives the protein CASSQGSGSYNEQFF.

The chain combines TRBV18 with TRBJ1-2; 7 nucleotides align to TRBD1. The junction had 7 bases not matched to a gene; V was cut back by 3 bases and J by 6 bases. The CDR3 has 14 residues. CDR1 and CDR2 (germline): KGHSH, LQKENI. Written as DNA, the CDR3 is TGTGCCAGCTCACCTCGGACAGGAGGGGATGGCTACACCTTC. Protein: CASSPRTGGDGYTF.

The CDR3 DNA reads TGTGCCAGTACCCCACCGGACAGGGACCTTCTGGACACCGGGGAGCTGTTTTTT. This translates into CASTPPDRDLLDTGELFF. The chain is built from TRBV19 and TRBJ2-2; 8 bases fit TRBD1. Per germline, CDR1 LNHDA and CDR2 SQIVND (reference sequence). The CDR3 consists of 18 residues. V was clipped by 7 bases and J by 3 bases; unmatched bases: 16.

This chain uses TRBV7-6 with TRBJ1-1; no definite D call. CDR1 and CDR2 (germline): SGHVS, FNYEAQ. The CDR3 extends over 13 amino acids. Trimming shortened V by 0 bases and J by 4 bases, and 6 bases separated the two germline ends. The CDR3 here is CASSLAAGTEAFF. The CDR3 DNA reads TGTGCCAGCAGCTTAGCGGCGGGCACTGAAGCTTTCTTT.

This clone was detected a few times. The rearrangement uses TRBV6-5 and TRBJ1-2, with D unclear. This CDR3 region has 15 residues. Trimming took 7 bases from V and 8 from J, leaving 23 bases between them. CDR1 is MNHEY, CDR2 SVGAGI, per germline. CDR3 nucleotide sequence: TGTGCCAGCAACGAACGTTGGACTTCGTCCCCCGGCTACACCTTC. Translation: CASNERWTSSPGYTF.

The J gene is TRBJ1-6, the V gene TRBV27; 7 bases are shared with TRBD1. The CDR3 totals 16 residues. CDR1 MNHEY and CDR2 SMNVEV come from the germline V gene (reference sequence). The V and J ends lost 5 bases and 7 bases, in that order; junction bases with no gene match: 11. CDR3 residues: CASSAAGTVINSPLHF. For the CDR3, the DNA is TGTGCCAGCAGTGCGGCCGGGACAGTGATAAATTCACCCCTCCACTTT.

This chain connects TRBV21-1 to TRBJ1-2; TRBD1, the table's D call, was not compared with the DNA. TRBV21-1 has pseudogene status. The CDR3 has 14 residues. The CDR3 bases are TGTGCCAGCAGCACCGTTCGACAGGGTCATGGCTACACCTTC. It yields the protein CASSTVRQGHGYTF.

The chain employs TRBV6-6 and TRBJ1-1; D is ambiguous. V was clipped by 0 bases and J by 3 bases, with 8 bases between them. This CDR3 has 14 residues. CDR1 is MNHNY, CDR2 SVGAGI, per germline (reference sequence). For the CDR3, the DNA is TGTGCCAGCAGTTACTCGAACAGAGACACTGAAGCTTTCTTT. It specifies CASSYSNRDTEAFF.

The V call is TRBV19, the J call TRBJ2-2; 10 bases line up with TRBD2. V was clipped by 7 bases and J by 7 bases; unmatched bases: 12. Germline values: CDR1 LNHDA, CDR2 SQIVND (reference sequence). The CDR3 loop spans 16 amino acids. The CDR3 spells CASNGEREGHGGELFF. The CDR3 DNA sequence: TGTGCCAGTAATGGCGAGCGGGAGGGCCACGGCGGGGAGCTGTTTTTT.

V usage is TRBV7-9 and J usage is TRBJ1-1; TRBD1 agrees at 8 bases. Unmatched junction bases numbered 3, after V lost 1 base and J lost 8 bases. The CDR3 spans 13 residues. Germline CDR1 is SEHNR and CDR2 is FQNEAQ (reference sequence). In DNA, the CDR3 is TGTGCCAGCAGCTTAGGGACAGGGAGGGAAGCTTTCTTT. It codes for CASSLGTGREAFF.

V usage is TRBV7-2 and J usage is TRBJ1-2; tentatively, D is TRBD1 (6 bases). Trimming shortened V by 5 bases and J by 2 bases, and 12 bases separated the two germline ends. The CDR3 contains 14 residues. In germline, CDR1 is SGHTA, CDR2 FQGNSA. The CDR3 DNA reads as TGTGCCAGCAGCCCGGACAGCCTAAACTATGGCTACACCTTC. It encodes CASSPDSLNYGYTF.

The chain links TRBV4-3 to TRBJ1-4; D not resolved. Germline CDR1 reads LGHNA; CDR2 reads YSLEER. Trimming stripped 0 bases from V and 8 bases from J, with 7 bases between. CDR3 length: 13 residues. CDR3 sequence: CASSQDRGEKLFF. The CDR3, as DNA: TGCGCCAGCAGCCAAGATCGGGGAGAAAAACTGTTTTTT.